The T cell receptor (beta chain) described here comes from a study of brain T cells in children with intractable seizures. CDR1 is SGHAT, CDR2 FQNNGV, per germline. The CDR3 runs 15 residues. V was shortened by 3 bases and J by 1 base, with 12 bases between the two germline ends. Time point in this sample: blood from clinic visit 5 months post-surgery; TSC patient then seizure free. Sequencing was limited to surgery cases with top T cell transcript signatures in brain tissue. Before surgery, patients took at least one anti-epileptic drug. Regarding this clone: Its specificity is not known.

Using immunoSEQ multiplex PCR, the repertoire was profiled, and TCRdb retains in-frame clones only, with some absent. The sample lists 340,000 or so clones; 93% were seen once. Findings and limits, study-wide: Pre-surgery blood may have been undersampled, hiding some clones. Patients' HCMV serostatus was unknown; virus specificity rests on CDR3 similarity alone.

This sequence joins TRBV11-2 and TRBJ1-1; possible D gene TRBD1, 5 bases. This receptor was taken from a boy younger than two with tuberous sclerosis and intractable seizures. Sequences were derived from peripheral blood, sampled less than 6 months after surgery. The CDR3 protein is CASSFYGGENTEAFF. The CDR3 region has the DNA TGTGCCAGCAGCTTTTATGGGGGAGAGAACACTGAAGCTTTCTTT.